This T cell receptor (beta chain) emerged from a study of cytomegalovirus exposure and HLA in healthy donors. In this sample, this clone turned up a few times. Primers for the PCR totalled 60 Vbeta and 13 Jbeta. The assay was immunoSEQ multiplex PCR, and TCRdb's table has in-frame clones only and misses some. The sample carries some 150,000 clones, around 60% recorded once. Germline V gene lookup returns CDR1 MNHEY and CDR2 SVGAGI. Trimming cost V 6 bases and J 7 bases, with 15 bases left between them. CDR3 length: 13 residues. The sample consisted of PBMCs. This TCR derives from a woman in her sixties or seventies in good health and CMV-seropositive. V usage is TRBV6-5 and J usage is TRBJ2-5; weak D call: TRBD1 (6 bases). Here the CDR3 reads CASRTDRSRTQYF. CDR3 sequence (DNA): TGTGCCAGCAGGACTGACAGGTCCCGGACCCAGTACTTC.